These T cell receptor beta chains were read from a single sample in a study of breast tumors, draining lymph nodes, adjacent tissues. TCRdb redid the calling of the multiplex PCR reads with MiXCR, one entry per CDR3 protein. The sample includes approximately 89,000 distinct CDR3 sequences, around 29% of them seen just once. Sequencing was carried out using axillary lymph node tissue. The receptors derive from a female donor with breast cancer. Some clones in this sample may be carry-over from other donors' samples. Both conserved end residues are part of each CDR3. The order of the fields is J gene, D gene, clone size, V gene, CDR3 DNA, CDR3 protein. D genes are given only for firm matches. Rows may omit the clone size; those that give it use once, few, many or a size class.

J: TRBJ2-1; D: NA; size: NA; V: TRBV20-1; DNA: TGTAGTGCGCCGGGATTCTACGAGCAGTTCTTC; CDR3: CSAPGFYEQFF
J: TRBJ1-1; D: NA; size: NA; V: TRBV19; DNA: TGTGCCAGTACCTCCAGGGCCTTGAACACTGAAGCTTTCTTT; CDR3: CASTSRALNTEAFF
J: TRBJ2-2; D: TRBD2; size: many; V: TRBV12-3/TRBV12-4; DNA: TGTGCCAGCAGTCAACTAGCGGGATACGGGGAGCTGTTTTTT; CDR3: CASSQLAGYGELFF
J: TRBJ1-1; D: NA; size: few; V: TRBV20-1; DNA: TGCAGTGCCCAAGAACGGGAACCGAACACTGAAGCTTTCTTT; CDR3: CSAQEREPNTEAFF
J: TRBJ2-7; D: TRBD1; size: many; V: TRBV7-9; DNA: TGTGCCAGCAGCTTTAGGAACAGGGGGTCCTACGAGCAGTACTTC; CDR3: CASSFRNRGSYEQYF
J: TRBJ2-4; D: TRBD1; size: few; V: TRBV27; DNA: TGTGCCAGCAGTTCCCCGGGACAGGGGGCTTACATTCAGTACTTC; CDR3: CASSSPGQGAYIQYF
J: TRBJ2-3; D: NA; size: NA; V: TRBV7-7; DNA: TGTGCCAGCAGCTTGGACCACACAGATACGCAGTATTTT; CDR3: CASSLDHTDTQYF
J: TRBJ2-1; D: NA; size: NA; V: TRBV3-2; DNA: TGTGCCAGCAGCCACCTACTAGCGGGAGTCTTTAATGAGCAGTTCTTC; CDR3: CASSHLLAGVFNEQFF
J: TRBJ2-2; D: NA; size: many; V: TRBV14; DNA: TGTGCCAGCAGCCAAGCTCCAGACTCTAACACCGGGGAGCTGTTTTTT; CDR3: CASSQAPDSNTGELFF
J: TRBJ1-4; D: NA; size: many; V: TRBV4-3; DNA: TGCGCCAGCAGCGGTTCAGGTGCAACTAATGAAAAACTGTTTTTT; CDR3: CASSGSGATNEKLFF
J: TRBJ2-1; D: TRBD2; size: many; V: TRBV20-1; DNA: TGCAGTGCTAGTCGAATGGGACTAGCTGGGGCGGATTTGTCCTACAATGAGCAGTTCTTC; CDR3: CSASRMGLAGADLSYNEQFF
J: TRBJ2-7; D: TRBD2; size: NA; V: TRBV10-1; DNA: TGCGCCAGCACTCTAGCGGGAGGCCTCTACGAGCAGTACTTC; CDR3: CASTLAGGLYEQYF
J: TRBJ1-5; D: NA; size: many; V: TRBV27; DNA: TGTGCCAGCAGTTCCATCCTTAATCAGCCCCAGCATTTT; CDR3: CASSSILNQPQHF
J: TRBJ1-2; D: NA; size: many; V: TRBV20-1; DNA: TGCAGTGCTAGAGAAGGAGGGGCGCGAGTATATGGCTACACCTTC; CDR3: CSAREGGARVYGYTF
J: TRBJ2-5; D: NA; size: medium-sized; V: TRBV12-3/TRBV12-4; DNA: TGTGCCAGCGCCCTAGGGGAGACCCAGTACTTC; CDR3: CASALGETQYF
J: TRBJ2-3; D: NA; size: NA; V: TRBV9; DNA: TGTGCCAGCAGCAGGGGACAAGCGGGAGATACGCAGTATTTT; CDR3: CASSRGQAGDTQYF
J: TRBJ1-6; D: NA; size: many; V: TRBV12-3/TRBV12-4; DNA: TGTGCCAGCAGTTACGGACTTAACTATAATTCACCCCTCCACTTT; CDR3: CASSYGLNYNSPLHF
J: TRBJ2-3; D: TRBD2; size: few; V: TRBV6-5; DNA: TGTGCCAGCAGTCCCCCTAGACGCGGGAGGGCCGCAGATACGCAGTATTTT; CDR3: CASSPPRRGRAADTQYF
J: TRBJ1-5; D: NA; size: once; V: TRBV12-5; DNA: TGTGCTAGTGGTCAGTCAGGGGGCAATCAGCCCCAGCATTTT; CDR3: CASGQSGGNQPQHF
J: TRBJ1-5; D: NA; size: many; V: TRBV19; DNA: TGTGCCAATAGTAGGAGTTACAATCAGCCCCAGCATTTT; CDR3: CANSRSYNQPQHF
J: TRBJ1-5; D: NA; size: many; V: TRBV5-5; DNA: TGTGCCAGCAGCCCAGAGACAGACAATCAGCCCCAGCATTTT; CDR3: CASSPETDNQPQHF
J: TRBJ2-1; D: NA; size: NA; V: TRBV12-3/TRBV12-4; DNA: TGTGCCAGCAGCACGGGGTTCCGGCGGGATGACAATGAGCAGTTCTTC; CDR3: CASSTGFRRDDNEQFF
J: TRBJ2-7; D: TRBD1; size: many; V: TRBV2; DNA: TGTGCCAGCAGGTCTGGGACAGGGGGTAACGAGCAGTACTTC; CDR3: CASRSGTGGNEQYF
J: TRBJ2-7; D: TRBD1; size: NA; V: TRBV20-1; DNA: TGCAATGCTTCCCGGGACAGGGAAGCCTACGAGCAGCACTTC; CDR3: CNASRDREAYEQHF
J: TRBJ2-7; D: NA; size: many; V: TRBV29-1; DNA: TGCAGCGTTTCACAGAGCTCCTACGAGCAGTACTTC; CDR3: CSVSQSSYEQYF
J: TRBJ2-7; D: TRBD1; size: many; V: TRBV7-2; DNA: TGTGCCAGCAGCCTCTGGGGACAGGGATACGAGCAGTACTTC; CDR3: CASSLWGQGYEQYF
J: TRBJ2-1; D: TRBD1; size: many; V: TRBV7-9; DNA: TGTGCCAGCGTTCAGGGGGCTTACAATGAGCAGTTCTTC; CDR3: CASVQGAYNEQFF
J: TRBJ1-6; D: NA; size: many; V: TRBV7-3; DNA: TGTGCCAGCAGCTTACTTTCCCAGGGAGGGGGATCACCCCTCCACTTT; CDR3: CASSLLSQGGGSPLHF
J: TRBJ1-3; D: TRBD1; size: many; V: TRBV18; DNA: TGTGCCAGCTCACTCGACAGGGCCCTCTCTGGAAACACCATATATTTT; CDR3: CASSLDRALSGNTIYF
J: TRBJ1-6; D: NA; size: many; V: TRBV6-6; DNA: TGTGCCAGCAGTTACTCAATTCCAGGAGGGGGACTATTTTTTGATTCACCCCTCCACTTT; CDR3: CASSYSIPGGGLFFDSPLHF
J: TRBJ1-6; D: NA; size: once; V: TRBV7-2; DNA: TGTGCCAGCAGCTTAGGGGTGATGTTCGGAGCCCCCTATAATTCGCCCCTCCACTTT; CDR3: CASSLGVMFGAPYNSPLHF
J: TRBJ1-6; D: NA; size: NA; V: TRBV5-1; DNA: TGTGCCAGCAGCCTCGGAGGCAGGGGTTTTAATTCACCCCTCCACTTT; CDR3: CASSLGGRGFNSPLHF
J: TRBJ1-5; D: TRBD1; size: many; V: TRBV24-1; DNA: TGTGCCACCAGTGATACAGGGGGCAGCAATCAGCCCCAGCATTTT; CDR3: CATSDTGGSNQPQHF
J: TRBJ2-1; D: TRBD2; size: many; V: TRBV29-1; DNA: TGCAGCGTTGTAGGAGGGACTAGCGGGACGTACAATGAGCAGTTCTTC; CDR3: CSVVGGTSGTYNEQFF
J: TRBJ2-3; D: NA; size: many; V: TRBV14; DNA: TGTGCCAGCAGCCAAGAACCGGGACCCAGGGGCTGGTATTTT; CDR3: CASSQEPGPRGWYF
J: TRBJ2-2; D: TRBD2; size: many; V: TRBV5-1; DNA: TGCGCCAGCAGCACCTCGGCGGGAGGGGTCACCGGGGAGCTGTTTTTT; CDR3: CASSTSAGGVTGELFF
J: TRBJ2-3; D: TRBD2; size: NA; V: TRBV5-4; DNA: TGTGCCAGCAGCTTGGTTGCTAGCGGGCCGAGGGATACGCAGTATTTT; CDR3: CASSLVASGPRDTQYF
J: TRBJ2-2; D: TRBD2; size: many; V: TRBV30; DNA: TGTGCCTGGAGACCGTTTGCGGGAGCCTTCGAGGGGACCGGGGAGCTGTTTTTT; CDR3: CAWRPFAGAFEGTGELFF
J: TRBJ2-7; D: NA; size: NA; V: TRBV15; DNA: TGTGCCACCGGCAGCTCCAGGACCCCGGGGCAGCCCTACGAGCAGTACTTC; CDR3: CATGSSRTPGQPYEQYF
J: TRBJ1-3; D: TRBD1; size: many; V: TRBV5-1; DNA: TGCGCCAGCAGCTTGGCCGGGAGCGGACAGGGGGCTGGTGGAAACACCATATATTTT; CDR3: CASSLAGSGQGAGGNTIYF
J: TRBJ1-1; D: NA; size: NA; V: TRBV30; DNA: TGTGCCTGGACCACAGGGCTGCAGAACACTGAAGCTTTCTTT; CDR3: CAWTTGLQNTEAFF
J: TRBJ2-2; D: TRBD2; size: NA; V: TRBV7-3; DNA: TGTGCCAGCAGCTTAGCGGGAGGGAACACCGGGGGGCCGTTTTTT; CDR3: CASSLAGGNTGGPFF
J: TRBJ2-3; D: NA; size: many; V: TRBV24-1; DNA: TGTGCCACCAGTGTGGACCCCACAGATACGCAGTATTTT; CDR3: CATSVDPTDTQYF
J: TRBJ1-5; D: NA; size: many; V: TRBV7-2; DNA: TGTGCCAGCAGCCCGGACAGCTTCAATCAGCCCCAGCATTTT; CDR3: CASSPDSFNQPQHF
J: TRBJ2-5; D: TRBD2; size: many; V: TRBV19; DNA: TGTGCCAGTAGTACCTCTAGCGGGGCTGAGCAGACCCAGTACTTC; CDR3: CASSTSSGAEQTQYF
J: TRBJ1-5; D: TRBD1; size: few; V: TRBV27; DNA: TGTGCCGGCAGTTTAATATCACAGGGGGCAAATCGGCCCCAGCATTTT; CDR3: CAGSLISQGANRPQHF
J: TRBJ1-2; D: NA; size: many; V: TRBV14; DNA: TGTGCCAGCAGCCAAGGTATCAGGGGCTATGGCTACACCTTC; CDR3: CASSQGIRGYGYTF
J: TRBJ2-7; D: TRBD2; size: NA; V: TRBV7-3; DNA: TGTGCCAGCAGCTTACCCACTAGCGGGCCTTCCTACGAGCAGTACTTC; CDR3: CASSLPTSGPSYEQYF
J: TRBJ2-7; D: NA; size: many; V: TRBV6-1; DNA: TGTGCCAGCCTCCAAGACTCACCTCCTACTGCCGAGCAGTACTTC; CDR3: CASLQDSPPTAEQYF
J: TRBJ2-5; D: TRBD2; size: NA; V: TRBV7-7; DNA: TGTGCCAGCAGCGTGATAGACAGCGGGAGGGGCGGTGATGGGGAGACCCAGTACTTC; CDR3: CASSVIDSGRGGDGETQYF
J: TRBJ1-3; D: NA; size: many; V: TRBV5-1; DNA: TGCGCCAGCAGCTTTGTAGGGGCCTCTGGAAACACCATATATTTT; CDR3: CASSFVGASGNTIYF